This TCR beta chain was retrieved from a study of graft-versus-host responses after intestinal transplantation. In its sample, this clone was seen once. The antigen remains unidentified. The CDR3 extends over 13 amino acids. CDR1 is SNHLY, CDR2 FYNNEI, per germline. V lost 6 bases and J lost 0, with 5 bases in between. Using immunoSEQ multiplex PCR, the repertoire was profiled, and TCRdb retains in-frame clones only, with some absent. The sample carries about 110,000 clones, around 95% recorded once. This clonotype originated in a human donor who received an intestinal transplant. The rearrangement joins TRBV2 to TRBJ2-2; D is uncertain. The sequenced sample was unstimulated CD8+ T cells sorted from spleen or lymph node cells, obtained before intestinal transplant. CDR3 region: CASRPANTGELFF. In DNA, the CDR3 is TGTGCCAGCAGGCCAGCGAACACCGGGGAGCTGTTTTTT. The full variable domain, its missing parts supplied by reference TRBV2 and TRBJ2-2, is EPEVTQTPSHQVTQMGQEVILRCVPISNHLYFYWYRQILGQKVEFLVSFYNNEISEKSEIFDDQFSVERPDGSNFTLKIRSTKLEDSAMYFCASRPANTGELFFGEGSRLTVL.